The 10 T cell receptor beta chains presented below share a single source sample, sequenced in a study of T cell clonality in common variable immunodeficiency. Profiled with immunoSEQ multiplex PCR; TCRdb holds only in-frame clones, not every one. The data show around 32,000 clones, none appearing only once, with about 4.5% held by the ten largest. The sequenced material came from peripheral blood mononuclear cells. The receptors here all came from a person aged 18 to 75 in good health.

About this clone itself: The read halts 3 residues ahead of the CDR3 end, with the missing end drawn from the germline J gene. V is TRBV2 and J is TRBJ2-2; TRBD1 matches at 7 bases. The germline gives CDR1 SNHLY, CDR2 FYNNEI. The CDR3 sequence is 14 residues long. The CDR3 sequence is CASSEGQGDEKLFF. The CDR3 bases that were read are TGTGCCAGCAGTGAAGGACAGGGAGACGAAAAG.

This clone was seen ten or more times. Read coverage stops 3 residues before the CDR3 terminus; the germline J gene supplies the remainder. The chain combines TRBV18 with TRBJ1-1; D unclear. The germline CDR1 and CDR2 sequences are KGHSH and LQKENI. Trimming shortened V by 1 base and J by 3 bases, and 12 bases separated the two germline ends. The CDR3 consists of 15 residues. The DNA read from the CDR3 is TGTGCCAGCTCACCACGTCGCTCCCCGGACACTGAA. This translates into CASSPRRSPDTE. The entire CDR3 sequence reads CASSPRRSPDTEAFF.

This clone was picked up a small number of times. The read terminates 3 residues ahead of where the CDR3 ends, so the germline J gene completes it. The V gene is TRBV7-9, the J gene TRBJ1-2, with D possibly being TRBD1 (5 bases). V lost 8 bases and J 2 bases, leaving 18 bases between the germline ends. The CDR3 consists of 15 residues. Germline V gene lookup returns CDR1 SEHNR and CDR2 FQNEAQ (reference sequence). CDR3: CASLKDRGGNYGYTF. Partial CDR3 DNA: TGTGCCAGCCTAAAAGACCGGGGGGGGAACTATGGC.

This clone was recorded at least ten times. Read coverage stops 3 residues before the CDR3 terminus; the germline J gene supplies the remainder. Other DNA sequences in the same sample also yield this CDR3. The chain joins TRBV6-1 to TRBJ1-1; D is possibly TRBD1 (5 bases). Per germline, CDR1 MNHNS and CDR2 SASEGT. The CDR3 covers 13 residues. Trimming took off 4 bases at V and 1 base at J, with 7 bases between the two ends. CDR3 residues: CASSGQGNTEAFF. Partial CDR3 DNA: TGTGCCAGCAGTGGTCAGGGGAACACTGAA.

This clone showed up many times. Incomplete CDR3 DNA: TGTGCCAGCAGCCAGATGGGACAGGTAGGCACTGAA. Protein product: CASSQMGQVGTE. The whole CDR3 protein is CASSQMGQVGTEAFF. The V call is TRBV14, the J call TRBJ1-1, with 8 bases identical to TRBD1. The read ends 3 residues before the CDR3 terminus; that terminus is restored from the germline J gene. CDR3 length equals 15 residues. The V gene's germline CDR1 is SGHDN and CDR2 FVKESK. Trimming removed 3 bases from V and 4 bases from J; junction bases left unmatched: 7. The variable domain in full, with the rest retrieved from reference TRBV14 and TRBJ1-1, is EAGVTQFPSHSVIEKGQTVTLRCDPISGHDNLYWYRRVMGKEIKFLLHFVKESKQDESGMPNNRFLAERTGGTYSTLKVQPAELEDSGVYFCASSQMGQVGTEAFFGQGTRLTVV.

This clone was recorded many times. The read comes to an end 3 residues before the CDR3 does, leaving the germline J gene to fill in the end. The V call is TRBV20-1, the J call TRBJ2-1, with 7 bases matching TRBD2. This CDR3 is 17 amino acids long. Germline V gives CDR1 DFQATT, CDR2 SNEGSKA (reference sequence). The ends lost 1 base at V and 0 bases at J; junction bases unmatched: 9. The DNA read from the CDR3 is TGCAGTGCTAGAGTTACAGGTGGCGGGGGCTCCTACAATGAG. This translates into CSARVTGGGGSYNE. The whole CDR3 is CSARVTGGGGSYNEQFF.

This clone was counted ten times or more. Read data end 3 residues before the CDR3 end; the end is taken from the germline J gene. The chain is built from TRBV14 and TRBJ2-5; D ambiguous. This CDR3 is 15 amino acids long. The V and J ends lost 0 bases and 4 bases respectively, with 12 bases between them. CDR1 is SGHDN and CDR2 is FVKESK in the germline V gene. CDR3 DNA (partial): TGTGCCAGCAGCCAAGAAGAGTTGTCAGGAGAGACC. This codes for CASSQEELSGET. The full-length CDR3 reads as CASSQEELSGETQYF.

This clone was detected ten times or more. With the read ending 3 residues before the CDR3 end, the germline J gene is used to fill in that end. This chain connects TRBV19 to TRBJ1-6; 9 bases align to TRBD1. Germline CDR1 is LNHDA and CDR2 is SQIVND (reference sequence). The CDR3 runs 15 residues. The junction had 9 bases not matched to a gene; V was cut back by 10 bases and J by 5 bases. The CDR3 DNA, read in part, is TGTGCCACCCCGCCAAGACAGGGGGATAATTCACCC. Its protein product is CATPPRQGDNSP. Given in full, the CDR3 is CATPPRQGDNSPLHF.

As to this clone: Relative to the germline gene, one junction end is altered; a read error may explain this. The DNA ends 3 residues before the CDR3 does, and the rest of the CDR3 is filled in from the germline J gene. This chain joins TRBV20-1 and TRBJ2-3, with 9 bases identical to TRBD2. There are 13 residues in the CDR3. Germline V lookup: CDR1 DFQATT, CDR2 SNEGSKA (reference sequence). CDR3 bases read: TGCAGTGGGACTAGCGCGCCCTCAGAGACG. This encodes CSGTSAPSET. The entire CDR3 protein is CSGTSAPSETQYF.

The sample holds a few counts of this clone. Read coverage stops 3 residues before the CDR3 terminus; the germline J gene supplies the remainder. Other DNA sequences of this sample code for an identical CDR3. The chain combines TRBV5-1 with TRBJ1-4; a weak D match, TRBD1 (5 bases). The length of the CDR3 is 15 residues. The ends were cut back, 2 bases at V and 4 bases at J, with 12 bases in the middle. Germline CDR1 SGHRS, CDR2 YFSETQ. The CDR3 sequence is CASSFDSSFNEKLFF. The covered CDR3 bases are TGCGCCAGCAGCTTTGACAGCAGCTTTAATGAAAAA.